The 2 T cell receptor beta chains below were found in one sample sequenced in a study of blood T cell repertoires in COVID-19. The protocol was immunoSEQ multiplex PCR, while the TCRdb copy is restricted to in-frame clones and leaves out a portion. Of about 49,000 clones listed, roughly 88% are singletons. Sequenced material: peripheral blood. The source is a human donor in a cohort sampled during active COVID-19.

The rearrangement joins TRBV7-2 to TRBJ2-1, with TRBD2 identical over 9 bases. The germline V gene has CDR1 SGHTA and CDR2 FQGNSA. The CDR3 extends over 15 amino acids. V lost 6 bases and J lost 1; bases outside the gene matches: 4. CDR3 DNA: TGTGCCAGCAGTCCCACTAGCGGGTCCTACAATGAGCAGTTCTTC. It translates to CASSPTSGSYNEQFF.

The V gene is TRBV29-1, the J gene TRBJ1-1, with 7 positions matching TRBD1. Trimming at V came to 8 bases and at J to 3 bases, leaving 12 bases not matched to a gene. Germline V gene data show CDR1 as SQVTM and CDR2 as ANQGSEA. CDR3 length: 14 residues. CDR3 coding DNA: TGCAGCACCCGGACAGGTGGTGTGGACACTGAAGCTTTCTTT. It codes for CSTRTGGVDTEAFF.